These 32 T cell receptor beta chains were all obtained from the same sample, sequenced in a study of shared clonotypes between healthy human individuals. Measured with immunoSEQ multiplex PCR; TCRdb has only the in-frame clones, and not every one. The table has around 690,000 clones, 90% seen once; the top ten hold more than 30%. Sequencing used memory CD8+ T cells from PBMCs. Documented subset: CD45RO+ cells pooled with CCR7-negative TemRA cells. The receptors stem from a man between 18 and 29 years old in good health. Some clones in this sample may be carry-over from other donors' samples.

This sequence joins TRBV6-5 and TRBJ2-3, with D hard to call. There are 15 residues in the CDR3. Germline values: CDR1 MNHEY, CDR2 SVGAGI. Trimming shortened V by 9 bases and J by 1 base, and 17 bases separated the two germline ends. The chain's CDR3 is CASSGLYAGTDTQYF. The DNA of the CDR3 is TGTGCCAGTTCCGGTCTTTATGCGGGCACAGATACGCAGTATTTT.

This clone was counted once. The genes are TRBV7-8 and TRBJ2-3; D is perhaps TRBD2 (5 bases). Germline V lookup: CDR1 SGHVS, CDR2 FQNEAQ. This CDR3 is built from 15 residues. Trimming stripped 0 bases from V and 3 bases from J, with 10 bases between. CDR3 protein: CASSLAARRTDTQYF. In DNA, the CDR3 is TGTGCCAGCAGCTTAGCGGCCAGGAGGACAGATACGCAGTATTTT. The variable domain in full, completed from reference TRBV7-8 and TRBJ2-3, reads GAGVSQSPRYKVAKRGQDVALRCDPISGHVSLFWYQQALGQGPEFLTYFQNEAQLDKSGLPSDRFFAERPEGSVSTLKIQRTQQEDSAVYLCASSLAARRTDTQYFGPGTRLTVL.

The V gene is TRBV13, the J gene TRBJ1-1; D gene unclear. CDR3 length equals 11 residues. The germline V gene has CDR1 PRHDT and CDR2 FYEKMQ (reference sequence). Trimming cost V 6 bases and J 8 bases, with 10 bases left between them. The CDR3: CASSFGSEAFF. As DNA, the CDR3 is TGTGCCAGCAGTTTTGGTTCCGAAGCTTTCTTT.

This sequence joins TRBV9 and TRBJ2-7, with 10 bases matching TRBD2. The ends lost 7 bases at V and 1 base at J; junction bases unmatched: 5. This CDR3 is built from 14 residues. Germline V lookup: CDR1 SGDLS, CDR2 YYNGEE. CDR3 coding DNA: TGTGCCAGCTCGCGGGGACTAGCGTCCTACGAGCAGTACTTC. Amino acid sequence: CASSRGLASYEQYF.

This sequence joins TRBV10-2 and TRBJ1-1; no clear D. Germline-derived CDR1 and CDR2 are WSHSY and SAAADI. The CDR3 extends over 11 amino acids. V was clipped by 3 bases and J by 11 bases, with 10 bases between them. The CDR3 region is CASSESVAAFF. DNA of the CDR3: TGCGCCAGCAGTGAATCCGTTGCGGCTTTCTTT.

The chain recombines TRBV6-1 with TRBJ2-7; unclear D gene. Germline lookup yields CDR1 MNHNS and CDR2 SASEGT. Trimming left V 3 bases short and J 3 bases short, with 15 bases between. The CDR3 is 15 amino acids. The CDR3: CASSEETSEVYEQYF. The CDR3 DNA reads TGTGCCAGCAGTGAGGAGACCTCTGAAGTCTACGAGCAGTACTTC.

The chain is built from TRBV11-2 and TRBJ2-7, with 14 bases identical to TRBD2. The germline V gene has CDR1 SGHAT and CDR2 FQNNGV. The CDR3 extends over 16 amino acids. The V segment lost 1 base and the J segment 6 bases; nucleotides outside the gene matches: 5. The CDR3: CASSLVRGLAGVEQYF. The CDR3 nucleotides read TGTGCCAGCAGCTTAGTAAGGGGACTAGCGGGAGTCGAGCAGTACTTC.

J is TRBJ1-2 and V is TRBV5-1; no clear D gene. Germline loops: CDR1 SGHRS, CDR2 YFSETQ. The CDR3 is 16 residues long. V was shortened by 1 base and J by 4 bases, with 17 bases between the two germline ends. CDR3 in amino acids: CASSLFGQDDIYGYTF. In DNA, the CDR3 is TGCGCCAGCAGCTTGTTCGGGCAGGATGATATCTATGGCTACACCTTC.

This rearrangement joins TRBV7-9 to TRBJ2-4; D is ambiguous. Trimming shortened V by 1 base and J by 0 bases, and 10 bases separated the two germline ends. The CDR3 covers 16 residues. Germline V gene lookup returns CDR1 SEHNR and CDR2 FQNEAQ (reference sequence). CDR3 bases: TGTGCCAGCAGCTTAGTTCTGGGATTAGCCAAAAACATTCAGTACTTC. It translates to CASSLVLGLAKNIQYF.

V usage is TRBV7-6 and J usage is TRBJ2-5; D call uncertain. CDR1 is SGHVS and CDR2 is FNYEAQ in the germline V gene. The CDR3 has 16 residues. V lost 1 base, J lost 5 bases, and 17 bases lay in between. Written as DNA, the CDR3 is TGTGCCAGCAGCTTAGTTCGGCGCAAACTTGGGGAGACCCAGTACTTC. It encodes CASSLVRRKLGETQYF.

This CDR3 reads CASSEARSLGDTEAFF. The DNA for the CDR3 is TGTGCCAGCAGTGAAGCAAGATCACTTGGGGACACTGAAGCTTTCTTT. This chain joins TRBV6-1 and TRBJ1-1, with D uncertain. Germline assignment: CDR1 MNHNS and CDR2 SASEGT. The CDR3 extends over 16 amino acids. V was trimmed by 0 bases and J by 3 bases, leaving 14 bases between them.

CDR3 DNA: TGTGCCAGCAGCACCCTCGACAGGGAAGATCGTGGCTACACCTTC. Its translation is CASSTLDREDRGYTF. The chain links TRBV13 to TRBJ1-2; 7 bases are shared with TRBD1. This CDR3 has 15 residues. J was trimmed by 7 bases and V by 5 bases; bases with no gene match: 13. Germline CDR1 and CDR2: PRHDT and FYEKMQ (reference sequence).

V is TRBV10-3 and J is TRBJ2-3; 10 bases agree with TRBD2. In germline, CDR1 is ENHRY, CDR2 SYGVKD. V lost 7 bases to trimming and J lost 2 bases; unmatched junction nucleotides: 6. The CDR3 is 15 residues long. The CDR3 DNA sequence: TGTGCCATCACCCCGGGACTAGCGTCCACAGATACGCAGTATTTT. The encoded protein is CAITPGLASTDTQYF.

The rearrangement links TRBV7-6 to TRBJ2-7, with TRBD1 identical over 9 bases. CDR1 SGHVS and CDR2 FNYEAQ come from the germline V gene. V trimming: 3 bases; J trimming: 5 bases; junction bases outside the gene matches: 8. The CDR3 has 15 amino acids. Here the CDR3 DNA reads TGTGCCAGCAGCTTGGGACAGGGAGCCCGCAACGAGCAGTACTTC. Protein: CASSLGQGARNEQYF.

This sequence joins TRBV10-3 and TRBJ2-7; D remains unclear. Germline values: CDR1 ENHRY, CDR2 SYGVKD. The V end was cut by 4 bases, the J end by 5 bases, with 12 bases between. This CDR3 has 13 amino acids. The CDR3 here is CAISGQVTDEQYF. The CDR3 region has the DNA TGTGCCATCAGTGGTCAGGTGACGGACGAGCAGTACTTC.

This chain connects TRBV28 to TRBJ2-4; 13 bases map to TRBD2. Germline loops: CDR1 MDHEN, CDR2 SYDVKM. V gave up 1 base and J gave up 13 bases; unmatched junction bases: 10. The CDR3 length is 16 residues. The CDR3 DNA reads TGTGCCAGCAGTTTATCCTTACTAGCGGGAGGGCCCCTGCAGTACTTC. Translating it yields CASSLSLLAGGPLQYF.

This chain uses TRBV9 with TRBJ2-6; a weak D match, TRBD1 (5 bases). The germline V gene encodes CDR1 SGDLS and CDR2 YYNGEE. V was shortened by 0 bases and J by 2 bases, with 12 bases between the two germline ends. The CDR3 extends over 17 amino acids. Here the CDR3 reads CASSVAQGRAGANVLTF. Here the CDR3 DNA reads TGTGCCAGCAGCGTAGCTCAGGGCAGGGCTGGGGCCAACGTCCTGACTTTC.

This rearrangement joins TRBV30 to TRBJ1-5; D is ambiguous. V was cut by 3 bases and J by 3 bases, with 9 bases left in between. CDR3 length: 13 amino acids. Looked up from germline, CDR1 is GTSNPN and CDR2 is SVGIG (reference sequence). The CDR3 is CAWSIGLNQPQHF. Here the CDR3 DNA reads TGTGCCTGGAGCATAGGACTCAATCAGCCCCAGCATTTT.

The chain carries TRBV14 and TRBJ1-1, with D unclear. Trimming removed 0 bases at V and 2 bases at J, with 10 bases between. Germline V CDR1 and CDR2: SGHDN, FVKESK. This CDR3 has 15 residues. The CDR3 nucleotides read TGTGCCAGCAGCCAAGATCGTCGGAGAAACACTGAAGCTTTCTTT. It is translated as CASSQDRRRNTEAFF.

V and J are TRBV9 and TRBJ2-7, with 7 nucleotides matching TRBD2. CDR1 is SGDLS and CDR2 is YYNGEE in the germline V gene. The V segment lost 1 base and the J segment 2 bases; nucleotides outside the gene matches: 9. This CDR3 spans 16 amino acids. CDR3 sequence (DNA): TGTGCCAGCAGCGTACATGTGGCTAGCGGAACCTACGAGCAGTACTTC. Amino acids: CASSVHVASGTYEQYF.

The rearrangement uses TRBV27 and TRBJ1-2; D unclear. CDR1 MNHEY and CDR2 SMNVEV come from the germline V gene (reference sequence). V lost 4 bases and J lost 2, with 8 bases in between. The CDR3 spans 13 residues. DNA for the CDR3: TGTGCCAGCAGTTACGGCACCAACTATGGCTACACCTTC. Protein product: CASSYGTNYGYTF.

The chain joins TRBV5-1 to TRBJ2-7; D gene unclear. The CDR3 runs to 12 residues. The germline V gene encodes CDR1 SGHRS and CDR2 YFSETQ. With 4 bases removed from V and 7 bases from J, the gap between germline ends came to 12 bases. This CDR3 is CASSPDVQEQYF. In nucleotides, the CDR3 is TGCGCCAGCAGCCCGGACGTCCAGGAGCAGTACTTC.

The CDR3 DNA reads TGCGCCAGCAGCCAAGATCACACCCGCGACGGCAATGAGCAGTTCTTC. Translated: CASSQDHTRDGNEQFF. V usage is TRBV4-1 and J usage is TRBJ2-1; no reliable D call. The CDR3 sequence is 16 residues long. Germline loops: CDR1 MGHRA, CDR2 YSYEKL. V shed 0 bases and J shed 6 bases, with 15 bases lying between them.

This chain joins TRBV27 and TRBJ2-2; D might be TRBD1 (6 bases). Germline-derived CDR1 and CDR2 are MNHEY and SMNVEV (reference sequence). The V and J ends lost 0 bases and 6 bases respectively, with 20 bases between them. The CDR3 is made up of 18 amino acids. The CDR3: CASSLSQGQMGWAGELFF. CDR3 DNA: TGTGCCAGCAGTTTATCCCAGGGACAAATGGGATGGGCCGGGGAGCTGTTTTTT.

A single count supports this clone. The chain couples TRBV10-1 to TRBJ2-7; 7 positions agree with TRBD1. Looked up from germline, CDR1 is WNHNN and CDR2 is SYGVQD (reference sequence). The length of the CDR3 is 14 residues. The V gene end was trimmed by 6 bases and the J gene end by 4 bases; junction bases not matched to a gene: 9. CDR3 sequence: CASRAGTDSYEQYF. The CDR3 region has the DNA TGCGCCAGCAGGGCCGGGACAGATTCGTACGAGCAGTACTTC.

This sequence joins TRBV7-6 and TRBJ2-3; 9 nucleotides agree with TRBD2. Germline CDR1 and CDR2: SGHVS and FNYEAQ. CDR3 length: 16 amino acids. V shed 3 bases and J 3 bases; nucleotides not matched to a gene: 7. The CDR3 DNA is TGTGCCAGCAGCTTCTGGGGTGCGGGAGGGACAGATACGCAGTATTTT. Translating gives CASSFWGAGGTDTQYF.

The chain has TRBV6-5 and TRBJ2-1; D possibly uses TRBD1 or TRBD2 (5 bases each). The germline CDR1 and CDR2 sequences are MNHEY and SVGAGI. The CDR3 totals 16 residues. V lost 0 bases to trimming and J lost 0 bases, with 9 bases between them. CDR3 loop: CASSYSAGSSYNEQFF. CDR3 sequence (DNA): TGTGCCAGCAGTTACTCAGCAGGGAGCTCCTACAATGAGCAGTTCTTC.

The V and J genes are TRBV5-1 and TRBJ2-7; a possible D gene is TRBD2 (5 bases). V was shortened by 2 bases and J by 6 bases, with 15 bases between the two germline ends. CDR3 size: 14 residues. In germline, CDR1 is SGHRS, CDR2 YFSETQ. CDR3 loop: CASSLAARAREQYF. The CDR3 DNA reads TGCGCCAGCAGCTTAGCAGCGAGGGCTCGCGAGCAGTACTTC. Based on the CDR3 plus reference TRBV5-1 and TRBJ2-7, the full variable domain is KAGVTQTPRYLIKTRGQQVTLSCSPISGHRSVSWYQQTPGQGLQFLFEYFSETQRNKGNFPGRFSGRQFSNSRSEMNVSTLELGDSALYLCASSLAARAREQYFGPGTRLTVT.

The count of this clone is one. The rearrangement links TRBV2 to TRBJ2-1; the D gene is possibly TRBD1 (6 bases). CDR1 is SNHLY, CDR2 FYNNEI, per germline. The CDR3 loop spans 14 amino acids. V was shortened by 3 bases and J by 0 bases, with 6 bases between the two germline ends. Here the CDR3 reads CASSDRGSYNEQFF. CDR3 bases: TGTGCCAGCAGTGACAGGGGCTCCTACAATGAGCAGTTCTTC.

This chain joins TRBV4-1 and TRBJ2-1; 7 positions agree with TRBD2. CDR3 length: 18 amino acids. After removal of 1 base from V and 8 bases from J, the junction contained 17 bases not matched to a gene. Germline CDR1 reads MGHRA; CDR2 reads YSYEKL. The CDR3 bases are TGCGCCAGCAGCCAAGCGGGAGAGCGGGACTGGGTGGTAGATGAGCAGTTCTTC. The encoded protein is CASSQAGERDWVVDEQFF.

The V gene is TRBV30, the J gene TRBJ2-7, with TRBD1 identical over 7 bases. Germline values: CDR1 GTSNPN, CDR2 SVGIG (reference sequence). Trimming cost V 2 bases and J 2 bases; bases outside gene matches: 6. CDR3 size: 14 residues. As DNA, the CDR3 is TGTGCCTGGAGTCAGACAGGGAGTACCTACGAGCAGTACTTC. It yields the protein CAWSQTGSTYEQYF. The full variable domain, its missing parts supplied by reference TRBV30 and TRBJ2-7, is SQTIHQWPATLVQPVGSPLSLECTVEGTSNPNLYWYRQAAGRGLQLLFYSVGIGQISSEVPQNLSASRPQDRQFILSSKKLLLSDSGFYLCAWSQTGSTYEQYFGPGTRLTVT.

The chain joins TRBV28 to TRBJ1-4, with TRBD1 as a possible D gene (5 bases). V was trimmed by 2 bases and J by 7 bases, leaving 20 bases between them. The CDR3 is 17 residues long. Germline V lookup: CDR1 MDHEN, CDR2 SYDVKM. CDR3 protein: CASSLRARVVGGEKLFF. In nucleotides, the CDR3 is TGTGCCAGCAGTTTAAGGGCCAGGGTGGTAGGTGGTGAAAAACTGTTTTTT.